The clone carrying this T cell receptor (beta chain) was seen ten or more times. The antigen remains undetermined. MiXCR, applied by TCRdb to the RT-PCR reads, yields one record per CDR3 protein. The data contain around 710,000 distinct CDR3 sequences, about 15% of them seen just once; the ten biggest clones take up around 6.5%. CDR1 is SQVTM, CDR2 ANQGSEA, per germline. The germline V and J ends were trimmed by 7 bases and 6 bases, with 16 bases remaining between them. There are 13 residues in the CDR3. The data belong to a study of response to subunit inactivated influenza vaccine. The study, taken as a whole, reports: Few additional T cells are recruited per seasonal influenza vaccination, authors suggested.

The clonotype originates from a man aged 45-65 years who received an inactivated influenza vaccine. This chain uses TRBV29-1 with TRBJ2-1; D is ambiguous. Sequenced material: PBMCs from blood, taken 14 days before vaccination. CDR3 DNA sequence: TGCAGCGCTCAGCTTGCCAGGTTCAATGAGCAGTTCTTC. The encoded protein is CSAQLARFNEQFF.